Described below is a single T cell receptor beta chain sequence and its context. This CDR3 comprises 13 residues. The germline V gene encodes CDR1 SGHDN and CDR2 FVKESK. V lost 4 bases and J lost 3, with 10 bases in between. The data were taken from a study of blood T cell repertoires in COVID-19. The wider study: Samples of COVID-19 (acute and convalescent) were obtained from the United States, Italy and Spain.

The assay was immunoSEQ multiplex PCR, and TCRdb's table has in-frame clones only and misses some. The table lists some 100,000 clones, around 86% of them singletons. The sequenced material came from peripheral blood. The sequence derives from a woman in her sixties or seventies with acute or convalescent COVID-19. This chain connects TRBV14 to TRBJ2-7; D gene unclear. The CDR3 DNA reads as TGTGCCAGCAGCCCGCACGACAACTACGAGCAGTACTTC. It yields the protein CASSPHDNYEQYF.